The sequence of this TCR beta chain was determined in a study of blood T cell repertoires in COVID-19. Repertoires were generated with immunoSEQ multiplex PCR, while TCRdb's copy carries only in-frame clones and drops some. Counted here are about 44,000 clones, 89% occurring once; the ten biggest clones make up about 16%. V gave up 4 bases and J gave up 7 bases; unmatched junction bases: 5. In germline, CDR1 is SGDLS, CDR2 YYNGEE. This CDR3 is 15 amino acids long. Sequences were obtained from peripheral blood. This sequence was found in a man in his 70s with active COVID-19. V and J are TRBV9 and TRBJ1-6; 10 nucleotides match TRBD1. CDR3 nucleotide sequence: TGTGCCAGCAGCAATTCGGACAGGGGGAATTCACCCCTCCACTTT. Translation gives CASSNSDRGNSPLHF.